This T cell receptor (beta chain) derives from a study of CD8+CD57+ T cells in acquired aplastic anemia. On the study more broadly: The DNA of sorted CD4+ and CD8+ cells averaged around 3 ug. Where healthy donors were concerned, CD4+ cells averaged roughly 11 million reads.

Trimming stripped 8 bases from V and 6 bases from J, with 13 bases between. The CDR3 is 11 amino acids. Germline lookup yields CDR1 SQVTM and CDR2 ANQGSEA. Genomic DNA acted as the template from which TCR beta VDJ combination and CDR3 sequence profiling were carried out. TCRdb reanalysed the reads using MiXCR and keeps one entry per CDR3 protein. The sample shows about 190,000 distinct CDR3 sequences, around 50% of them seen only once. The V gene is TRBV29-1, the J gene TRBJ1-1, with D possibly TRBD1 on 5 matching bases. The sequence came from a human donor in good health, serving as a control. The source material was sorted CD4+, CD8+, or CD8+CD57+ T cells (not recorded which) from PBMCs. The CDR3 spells CSLEAGAEAFF. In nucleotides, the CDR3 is TGCAGCTTGGAGGCGGGGGCTGAAGCTTTCTTT.